The clone carrying this T cell receptor beta chain appeared many times. Library construction involved attaching unique molecular identifiers to individual cDNA molecules, which allowed quantitative, reproducible TCR counting. TCRdb redid the calling of the RACE reads with MiXCR, one entry per CDR3 protein. This repertoire shows 80,000 to 100,000 distinct CDR3 sequences, around 7.8% found once; its top ten account for 1.5% to 1.7%. Time point indicated: patch test 1, 2 weeks after DPC sensitization. Treatment specified: therapeutic diphenylcyclopropenone sensitization with weekly scalp DPC. This specimen belongs to a study of human T cells and chemical hapten exposure. Study context: Small pooled library volume differences chiefly drove per-sample TCR yield variation.

CDR1 and CDR2 from the germline V gene are LGHDT and YNNKEL (reference sequence). The V end lost 0 bases, the J end lost 2 bases, and 6 bases lay between the germline ends. This CDR3 is 14 amino acids long. This sequence originates from a young woman with alopecia areata. Some clones in this sample may be carry-over from other donors' samples. The chain has TRBV3-1 and TRBJ2-3; D ambiguous. This material consisted of whole blood, taken in connection with sensitization to the hapten diphenylcyclopropenone (DPC). CDR3 sequence reads: CASSQDRTTDTQYF. The CDR3 DNA reads as TGTGCCAGCAGCCAAGATAGGACCACAGATACGCAGTATTTT.